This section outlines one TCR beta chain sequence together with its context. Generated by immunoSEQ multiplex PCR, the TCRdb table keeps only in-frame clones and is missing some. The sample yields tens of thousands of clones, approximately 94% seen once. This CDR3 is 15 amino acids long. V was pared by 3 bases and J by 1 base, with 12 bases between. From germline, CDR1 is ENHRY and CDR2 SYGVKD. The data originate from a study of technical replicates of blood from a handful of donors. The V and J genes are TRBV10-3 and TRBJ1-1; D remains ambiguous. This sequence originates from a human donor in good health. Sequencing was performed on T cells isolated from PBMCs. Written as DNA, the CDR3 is TGTGCCATCAGTGACGCAGGCGGGAGGAACACTGAAGCTTTCTTT. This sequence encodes CAISDAGGRNTEAFF.